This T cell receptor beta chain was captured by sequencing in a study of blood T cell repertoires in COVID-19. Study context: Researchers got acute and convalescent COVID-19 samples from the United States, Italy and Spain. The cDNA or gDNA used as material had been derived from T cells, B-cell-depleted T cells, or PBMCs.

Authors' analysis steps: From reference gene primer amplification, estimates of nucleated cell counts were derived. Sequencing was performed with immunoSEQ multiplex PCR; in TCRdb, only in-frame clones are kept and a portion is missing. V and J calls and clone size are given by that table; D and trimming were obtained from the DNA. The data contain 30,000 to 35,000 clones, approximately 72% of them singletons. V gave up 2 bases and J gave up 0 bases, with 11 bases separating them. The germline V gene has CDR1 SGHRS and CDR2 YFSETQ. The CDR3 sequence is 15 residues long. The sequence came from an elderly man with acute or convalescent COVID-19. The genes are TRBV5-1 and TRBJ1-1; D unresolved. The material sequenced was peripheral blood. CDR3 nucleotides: TGCGCCAGCAGCTTCGAGGGTCGGATGAACACTGAAGCTTTCTTT. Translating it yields CASSFEGRMNTEAFF.